This passage covers 2 T cell receptor beta chains from one sample sequenced in a study of cytomegalovirus exposure and HLA in healthy donors. With 60 Vbeta and 13 Jbeta primers, the PCR was carried out. Sequencing used immunoSEQ multiplex PCR; TCRdb keeps in-frame clones, though not all of them. The sample includes 80,000 to 100,000 clones, about four fifths of them seen just once. What was sequenced was PBMCs. Receptors originate from a man between 35 and 55 years old in good health and CMV-seropositive.

V and J are TRBV6-5 and TRBJ2-1, with TRBD2 matching 9 bases. Germline assignment: CDR1 MNHEY and CDR2 SVGAGI. The J segment lost 5 bases and the V segment lost 0 bases, leaving 5 bases of the junction unmatched. The CDR3 contains 16 residues. CDR3 DNA: TGTGCCAGCAGTTACTCTTTAGCGGGGGTGGACAATGAGCAGTTCTTC. The encoded protein is CASSYSLAGVDNEQFF.

This clone was picked up a small number of times. The chain uses TRBV5-4 and TRBJ2-2; D remains unclear. Germline V lookup: CDR1 SGHNT, CDR2 YYREEE (reference sequence). V dropped 0 bases and J dropped 7 bases, with 13 bases sitting between them. This CDR3 has 15 amino acids. The CDR3 spells CASSLDGPAGGELFF. CDR3 nucleotide sequence: TGTGCCAGCAGCTTGGATGGCCCAGCAGGCGGGGAGCTGTTTTTT.